The 26 T cell receptor beta chains below were found in one sample sequenced in a study of OX40 agonist ivuxolimab in advanced cancers. Profiled with immunoSEQ multiplex PCR; TCRdb holds only in-frame clones, not every one. The sample contains about 77,000 clones, over 75% of which appear only once. The source was CD4+ or CD8+ T cells sorted from blood, collected in a trial of the OX40 agonist ivuxolimab. The source is an adult with an advanced solid tumor such as melanoma, head and neck, liver or kidney cancer.

The rearrangement uses TRBV7-2 and TRBJ1-2, with D perhaps matching TRBD1 (6 bases). The CDR3 runs to 15 residues. The V end lost 5 bases, the J end lost 7 bases, and 20 bases lay between the germline ends. From germline, CDR1 is SGHTA and CDR2 FQGNSA. As DNA, the CDR3 is TGTGCCAGCAGCATTAACAGGGCCGGCAGGGTTGGCTACACCTTC. Its translation is CASSINRAGRVGYTF.

On this clone itself: This is likely an artifact of a read error, given a far larger clone one base away. J is TRBJ1-5 and V is TRBV5-8; 10 bases map to TRBD1. Germline V gene data show CDR1 as SGHTS and CDR2 as YDEGEE. This CDR3 is built from 17 residues. V gave up 4 bases and J gave up 3 bases; unmatched junction bases: 10. CDR3 region: CASSLSETGGLNQPQHF. CDR3 DNA sequence: TGTGCCAGCAGCCTTAGCGAGACAGGGGGCCTCAATCAGCCCCAGCATTTT.

The rearrangement joins TRBV19 to TRBJ2-1, with D perhaps matching TRBD2 (5 bases). Germline assignment: CDR1 LNHDA and CDR2 SQIVND (reference sequence). The CDR3 has 15 amino acids. Trimming removed 5 bases at V and 0 bases at J, with 11 bases between. DNA for the CDR3: TGTGCCAGTAGTGGGTGGGAGAGCTCCTACAATGAGCAGTTCTTC. It specifies CASSGWESSYNEQFF.

The rearrangement joins TRBV9 to TRBJ2-1, with TRBD2 matching 8 bases. V lost 3 bases to trimming and J lost 0 bases; unmatched junction nucleotides: 11. CDR1 SGDLS and CDR2 YYNGEE come from the germline V gene. CDR3 length: 18 amino acids. The CDR3 nucleotides read TGTGCCAGCAGCGGAACTAGCGGCCGAATGGTCTCCTACAATGAGCAGTTCTTC. Residues: CASSGTSGRMVSYNEQFF.

The V call is TRBV9, the J call TRBJ1-3; no definite D call. The V and J ends lost 0 bases and 8 bases respectively, with 9 bases between them. Germline values: CDR1 SGDLS, CDR2 YYNGEE. CDR3 length: 13 residues. Written as DNA, the CDR3 is TGTGCCAGCAGCGTAGACCCCGGGGACACCATATATTTT. This encodes CASSVDPGDTIYF.

This chain uses TRBV28 with TRBJ2-7; 9 positions agree with TRBD2. CDR1 is MDHEN and CDR2 is SYDVKM in the germline V gene. V gave up 3 bases and J gave up 6 bases; unmatched junction bases: 6. The CDR3 has 14 residues. CDR3 bases: TGTGCCAGCAGTTTTGTAGCGGGAGTCGGCGAGCAGTACTTC. Its protein product is CASSFVAGVGEQYF.

This sequence joins TRBV5-1 and TRBJ2-5; D is undetermined. The germline gives CDR1 SGHRS, CDR2 YFSETQ. CDR3 size: 14 residues. Between the trimmed V and J ends, which lost 1 base and 2 bases, there was a span of 9 bases. This CDR3 reads CASSLLTDQETQYF. CDR3 nucleotide sequence: TGCGCCAGCAGCTTGTTGACCGATCAAGAGACCCAGTACTTC. The variable domain in full, completed from reference TRBV5-1 and TRBJ2-5, reads KAGVTQTPRYLIKTRGQQVTLSCSPISGHRSVSWYQQTPGQGLQFLFEYFSETQRNKGNFPGRFSGRQFSNSRSEMNVSTLELGDSALYLCASSLLTDQETQYFGPGTRLLVL.

The chain recombines TRBV21-1 with TRBJ2-2. TRBV21-1 has pseudogene status. CDR3 length: 16 amino acids. The CDR3 protein is CASSKVRKGNTGELFF. In DNA, the CDR3 is TGTGCCAGCAGCAAAGTCCGGAAGGGAAACACCGGGGAGCTGTTTTTT.

The J gene is TRBJ2-1, the V gene TRBV11-3; D possibly corresponds to TRBD2 (6 bases). CDR1 is SGHNT and CDR2 is YENEEA in the germline V gene. Trimming pared 2 bases from V and 3 bases from J, leaving 8 bases between. The CDR3 totals 14 residues. CDR3 sequence (DNA): TGTGCCAGCAGCTTAATTAGCGGCTACAATGAGCAGTTCTTC. This encodes CASSLISGYNEQFF.

This chain links TRBV6-1 with TRBJ1-1; D is undetermined. In germline, CDR1 is MNHNS, CDR2 SASEGT. Trimming removed 4 bases at V and 5 bases at J, with 11 bases between. The CDR3 loop spans 13 amino acids. As DNA, the CDR3 is TGTGCCAGCAGTGGTTTCAAGAGTACTGAAGCTTTCTTT. Protein product: CASSGFKSTEAFF.

The gene calls are TRBV7-6 and TRBJ1-1, with D perhaps matching TRBD1 (6 bases). Germline CDR1 and CDR2: SGHVS and FNYEAQ. V was trimmed by 0 bases and J by 11 bases, leaving 16 bases between them. The CDR3 spans 14 residues. This CDR3 reads CASSLATGSGAAFF. CDR3 sequence (DNA): TGTGCCAGCAGCTTAGCCACGGGATCAGGGGCTGCTTTCTTT.

The chain has TRBV6-1 and TRBJ1-5; D gene unclear. The CDR3 has 13 amino acids. The germline V and J ends were trimmed by 6 bases and 4 bases, with 10 bases remaining between them. CDR1 is MNHNS, CDR2 SASEGT, per germline. CDR3 protein: CASRTNPNQPQHF. The CDR3 DNA reads as TGTGCCAGCAGGACAAACCCGAATCAGCCCCAGCATTTT.

The chain has TRBV5-4 and TRBJ1-2; the match to TRBD1 covers 9 bases. The germline V gene has CDR1 SGHNT and CDR2 YYREEE (reference sequence). The CDR3 is 16 residues long. Trimming cost V 3 bases and J 7 bases; bases outside gene matches: 13. The CDR3 nucleotides read TGTGCCAGCAGCTCATCCGGGGGGACAGGGACGAGTGGCTACACCTTC. Its translation is CASSSSGGTGTSGYTF.

The chain uses TRBV2 and TRBJ2-3; no reliable D call. The length of the CDR3 is 14 residues. Trimming took off 3 bases at V and 6 bases at J, with 13 bases between the two ends. Germline-derived CDR1 and CDR2 are SNHLY and FYNNEI. The CDR3 DNA sequence: TGTGCCAGCAGTGATGGGGTTGTTGAGGATACGCAGTATTTT. This codes for CASSDGVVEDTQYF.

The chain has TRBV6-1 and TRBJ2-7; D possibly corresponds to TRBD1 (7 bases). CDR1 is MNHNS, CDR2 SASEGT, per germline. Between the trimmed V and J ends, which lost 6 bases and 7 bases, there was a span of 22 bases. The CDR3 is 15 residues long. This CDR3 reads CASSLSRAGGLEQYF. CDR3 nucleotide sequence: TGTGCCAGCAGCCTTAGTAGGGCAGGGGGGCTTGAGCAGTACTTC.

The rearrangement uses TRBV6-1 and TRBJ2-1; possibly TRBD1 or TRBD2 for D (5 bases each). The CDR3 spans 13 residues. From germline, CDR1 is MNHNS and CDR2 SASEGT. Trimming stripped 7 bases from V and 7 bases from J, with 14 bases between. The CDR3 region is CASTLPWGNEQFF. Here the CDR3 DNA reads TGTGCCAGCACCCTCCCATGGGGGAATGAGCAGTTCTTC.

The chain joins TRBV6-5 to TRBJ2-7, with 10 bases fitting TRBD1. There are 16 residues in the CDR3. Germline CDR1 MNHEY, CDR2 SVGAGI. J lost 3 bases, V lost 2 bases, and 7 bases had no gene match. The CDR3 loop is CASSYDKRTGGYEQYF. DNA for the CDR3: TGTGCCAGCAGTTACGACAAGAGGACAGGGGGCTACGAGCAGTACTTC.

J is TRBJ2-5 and V is TRBV30; D unresolved. V was cut by 2 bases and J by 4 bases, with 2 bases left in between. The CDR3 spans 10 residues. Per the germline V gene, CDR1 is GTSNPN and CDR2 is SVGIG (reference sequence). CDR3 sequence reads: CAWSLETQYF. The CDR3 DNA sequence: TGTGCCTGGAGTTTAGAGACCCAGTACTTC.

This chain links TRBV7-9 with TRBJ1-2; D remains ambiguous. Germline CDR1 reads SEHNR; CDR2 reads FQNEAQ (reference sequence). The CDR3 is 14 amino acids. Deletions cut 0 bases from V and 6 bases from J, with 11 bases between. CDR3: CASSLAGVWDGYTF. DNA for the CDR3: TGTGCCAGCAGCTTAGCTGGGGTTTGGGATGGCTACACCTTC.

The chain carries TRBV19 and TRBJ2-1, with TRBD1 matching over 7 bases. After removal of 7 bases from V and 2 bases from J, the junction contained 8 bases not matched to a gene. This CDR3 has 15 residues. The germline CDR1 and CDR2 sequences are LNHDA and SQIVND (reference sequence). CDR3 loop: CASNWAGGTYNEQFF. CDR3 sequence (DNA): TGTGCCAGTAATTGGGCAGGGGGTACCTACAATGAGCAGTTCTTC.

The chain uses TRBV18 and TRBJ1-1; 7 bases are a match to TRBD1. The germline V gene has CDR1 KGHSH and CDR2 LQKENI. Losses at the gene ends were 0 bases for V and 11 bases for J; bases not matched to a gene: 6. The CDR3 contains 13 residues. CDR3 sequence (DNA): TGTGCCAGCTCACCACCGAGCGAGACAGGGGCTTTCTTT. Protein product: CASSPPSETGAFF.

The chain is built from TRBV5-4 and TRBJ2-3; 14 bases match TRBD2. V shed 7 bases and J 0 bases; nucleotides not matched to a gene: 7. The germline V gene encodes CDR1 SGHNT and CDR2 YYREEE (reference sequence). The CDR3 totals 17 residues. CDR3 sequence (DNA): TGTGCCAGCCCGGGACTAGCGGGGGACGCTAGCACAGATACGCAGTATTTT. Translating it yields CASPGLAGDASTDTQYF. The full variable domain, completed using reference TRBV5-4 and TRBJ2-3, is ETGVTQSPTHLIKTRGQQVTLRCSSQSGHNTVSWYQQALGQGPQFIFQYYREEENGRGNFPPRFSGLQFPNYSSELNVNALELDDSALYLCASPGLAGDASTDTQYFGPGTRLTVL.

V and J are TRBV11-3 and TRBJ1-6, with no clear D. Trimming took off 1 base at V and 7 bases at J, with 5 bases between the two ends. The germline V gene encodes CDR1 SGHNT and CDR2 YENEEA. The CDR3 sequence is 13 residues long. CDR3 DNA: TGTGCCAGCAGCTTAGGCATCAATTCACCCCTCCACTTT. It yields the protein CASSLGINSPLHF.

The chain uses TRBV6-1 and TRBJ2-5; D possibly corresponds to TRBD2 (6 bases). Germline CDR1 reads MNHNS; CDR2 reads SASEGT. V lost 8 bases to trimming and J lost 5 bases, with 9 bases between them. This CDR3 region has 11 residues. The CDR3 sequence: CASRAGETQYF. CDR3 nucleotides: TGTGCCAGCCGGGCGGGGGAGACCCAGTACTTC.

This CDR3 is CASSSPTVQATEAFF. CDR3 coding DNA: TGTGCCAGCAGCTCACCGACGGTCCAGGCCACTGAAGCTTTCTTT. This chain links TRBV11-2 with TRBJ1-1; D unresolved. CDR3 size: 15 residues. Trimming stripped 4 bases from V and 4 bases from J, with 16 bases between. Germline V CDR1 and CDR2: SGHAT, FQNNGV.

This clone occurred once. The rearrangement uses TRBV5-1 and TRBJ2-3; a weak D match, TRBD2 (6 bases). The CDR3 is made up of 16 amino acids. Germline V gene data show CDR1 as SGHRS and CDR2 as YFSETQ. Trimming removed 1 base at V and 4 bases at J, with 16 bases between. CDR3 sequence: CASSLYVGGSADTQYF. The CDR3 nucleotides read TGCGCCAGCAGCTTGTATGTCGGGGGTTCGGCAGATACGCAGTATTTT. Supplemented by reference TRBV5-1 and TRBJ2-3, the full variable domain reads KAGVTQTPRYLIKTRGQQVTLSCSPISGHRSVSWYQQTPGQGLQFLFEYFSETQRNKGNFPGRFSGRQFSNSRSEMNVSTLELGDSALYLCASSLYVGGSADTQYFGPGTRLTVL.